One sample yielded the 7 T cell receptor beta chains listed below, sequenced in a study of beta chain features in type 1 diabetes. Regarding the study as a whole: Among patients with Type 1 diabetes, TCRB CDR3s were moderately but significantly shorter in every one of the four CD4+ subsets.

What was sequenced were expressed TCRB transcripts, since all of the isolated RNA had been reverse transcribed. Using immunoSEQ multiplex PCR, the repertoire was profiled, and TCRdb retains in-frame clones only, with some absent. The sample carries around 360,000 clones, 10% to 15% recorded once. Their antigens are not known. Source material: naive CD4+ T cells from blood. These receptors came from a woman aged 18 to 35 with type 1 diabetes.

CDR3 nucleotides: TGTGCCAGCATTCAAGGGGCAGATACGCAGTATTTT. This codes for CASIQGADTQYF. The chain couples TRBV28 to TRBJ2-3, with D perhaps TRBD1 (5 bases). Trimming pared 7 bases from V and 4 bases from J, leaving 9 bases between. The germline CDR1 and CDR2 sequences are MDHEN and SYDVKM. The CDR3 has 12 amino acids. Using reference TRBV28 and TRBJ2-3 for the parts outside the CDR3, the full variable domain is DVKVTQSSRYLVKRTGEKVFLECVQDMDHENMFWYRQDPGLGLRLIYFSYDVKMKEKGDIPEGYSVSREKKERFSLILESASTNQTSMYLCASIQGADTQYFGPGTRLTVL.

V and J are TRBV29-1 and TRBJ2-7; TRBD1 matches at 8 bases. J was trimmed by 9 bases and V by 1 base; bases with no gene match: 14. Germline lookup yields CDR1 SQVTM and CDR2 ANQGSEA. The CDR3 length is 15 residues. The CDR3, as DNA: TGCAGCGTTGAAGGCGGACAGGGTACAATGAAAACGCAGTACTTC. Translation gives CSVEGGQGTMKTQYF.

This sequence joins TRBV5-1 and TRBJ1-5; D uncertain. With 1 base removed from V and 10 bases from J, the gap between germline ends came to 15 bases. CDR1 is SGHRS, CDR2 YFSETQ, per germline. This CDR3 has 14 amino acids. The CDR3 loop reads CASSLFGMEEPQHF. The DNA for the CDR3 is TGCGCCAGCAGCTTGTTTGGGATGGAGGAACCCCAGCATTTT.

This chain joins TRBV4-3 and TRBJ2-5, with a tentative D call TRBD1 (5 bases). This CDR3 is 16 amino acids long. CDR1 and CDR2 (germline): LGHNA, YSLEER. Trimming cost V 4 bases and J 3 bases, with 18 bases left between them. This CDR3 reads CASSPHRAGPKETQYF. CDR3 coding DNA: TGCGCCAGCAGCCCGCACCGAGCAGGGCCGAAAGAGACCCAGTACTTC.

This clone was recorded a few times. This chain joins TRBV2 and TRBJ2-1; 10 bases agree with TRBD2. Germline V gene data show CDR1 as SNHLY and CDR2 as FYNNEI. The CDR3 spans 14 residues. With V trimmed by 8 bases and J by 7 bases, 8 bases remained unmatched. CDR3 protein: CASSLTSGPNEQFF. The CDR3 DNA is TGTGCCAGCTCACTGACTAGCGGGCCAAATGAGCAGTTCTTC.

This clone has a handful of counts. The J gene is TRBJ2-6, the V gene TRBV9, with D tentatively TRBD2 (5 bases). The CDR3 is 15 amino acids. The ends were cut back, 6 bases at V and 3 bases at J, with 13 bases in the middle. CDR1 is SGDLS, CDR2 YYNGEE, per germline. The CDR3 sequence is CASTVGMSGANVLTF. The CDR3 DNA follows: TGTGCCAGCACCGTCGGGATGAGTGGGGCCAACGTCCTGACTTTC.

This clone was seen a handful of times. The chain carries TRBV19 and TRBJ2-7; 9 bases fit TRBD1. From germline, CDR1 is LNHDA and CDR2 SQIVND (reference sequence). The CDR3 covers 14 residues. Unmatched junction bases numbered 0, after V lost 1 base and J lost 2 bases. The CDR3, as DNA: TGTGCCAGTAGTATAGGACAGGGGGCCTACGAGCAGTACTTC. Residues: CASSIGQGAYEQYF.